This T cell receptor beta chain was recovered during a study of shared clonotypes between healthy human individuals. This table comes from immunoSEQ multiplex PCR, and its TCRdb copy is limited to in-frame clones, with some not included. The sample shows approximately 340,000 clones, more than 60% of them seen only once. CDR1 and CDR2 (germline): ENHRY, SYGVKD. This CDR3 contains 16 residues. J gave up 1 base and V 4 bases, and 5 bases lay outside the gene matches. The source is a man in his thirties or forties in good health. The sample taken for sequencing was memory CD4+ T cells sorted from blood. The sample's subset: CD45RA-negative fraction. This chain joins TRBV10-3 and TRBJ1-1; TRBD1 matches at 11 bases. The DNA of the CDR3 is TGTGCCATCAGTGCGGACAGGGGGCACGGGAACACTGAAGCTTTCTTT. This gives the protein CAISADRGHGNTEAFF.